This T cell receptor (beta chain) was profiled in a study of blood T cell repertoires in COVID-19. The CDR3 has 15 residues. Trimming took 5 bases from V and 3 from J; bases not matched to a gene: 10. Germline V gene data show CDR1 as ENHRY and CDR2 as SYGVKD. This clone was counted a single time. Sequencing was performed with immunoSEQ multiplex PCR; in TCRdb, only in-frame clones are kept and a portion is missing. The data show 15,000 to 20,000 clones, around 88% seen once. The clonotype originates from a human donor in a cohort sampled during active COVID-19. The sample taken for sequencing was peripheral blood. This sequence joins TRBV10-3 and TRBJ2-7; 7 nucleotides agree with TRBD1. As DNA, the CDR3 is TGTGCCATCAGTTCCGGGACAGAGGCTTTCTACGAGCAGTACTTC. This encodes CAISSGTEAFYEQYF.